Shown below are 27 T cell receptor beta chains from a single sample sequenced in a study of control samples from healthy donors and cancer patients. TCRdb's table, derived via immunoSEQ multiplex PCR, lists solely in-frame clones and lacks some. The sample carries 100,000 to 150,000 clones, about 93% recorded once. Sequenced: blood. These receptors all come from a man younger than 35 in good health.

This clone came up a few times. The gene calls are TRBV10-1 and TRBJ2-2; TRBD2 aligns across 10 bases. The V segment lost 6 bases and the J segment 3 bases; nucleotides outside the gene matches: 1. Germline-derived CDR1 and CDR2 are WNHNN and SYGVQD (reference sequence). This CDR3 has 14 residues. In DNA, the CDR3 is TGCGCCAGCAGCGGACTAGCGGACACCGGGGAGCTGTTTTTT. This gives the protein CASSGLADTGELFF.

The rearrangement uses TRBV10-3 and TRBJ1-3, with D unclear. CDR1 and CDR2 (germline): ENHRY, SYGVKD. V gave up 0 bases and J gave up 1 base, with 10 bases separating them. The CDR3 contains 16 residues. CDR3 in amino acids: CAISESSGGSGNTIYF. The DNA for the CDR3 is TGTGCCATCAGTGAGTCGAGTGGCGGGTCTGGAAACACCATATATTTT.

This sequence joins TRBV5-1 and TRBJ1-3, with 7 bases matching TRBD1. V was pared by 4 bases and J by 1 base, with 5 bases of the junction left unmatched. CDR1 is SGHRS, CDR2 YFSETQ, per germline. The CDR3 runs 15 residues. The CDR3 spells CASSATGVSGNTIYF. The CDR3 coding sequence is TGCGCCAGCAGCGCCACAGGGGTTTCTGGAAACACCATATATTTT.

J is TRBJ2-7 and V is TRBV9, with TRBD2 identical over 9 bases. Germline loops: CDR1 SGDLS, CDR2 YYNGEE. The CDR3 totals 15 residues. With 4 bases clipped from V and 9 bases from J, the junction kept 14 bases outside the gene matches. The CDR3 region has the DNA TGTGCCAGCAGCCCAGATCAGCGGGGGGTAGGTGGGCAGTACTTC. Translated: CASSPDQRGVGGQYF. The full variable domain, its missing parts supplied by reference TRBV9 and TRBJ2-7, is DSGVTQTPKHLITATGQRVTLRCSPRSGDLSVYWYQQSLDQGLQFLIQYYNGEERAKGNILERFSAQQFPDLHSELNLSSLELGDSALYFCASSPDQRGVGGQYFGPGTRLTVT.

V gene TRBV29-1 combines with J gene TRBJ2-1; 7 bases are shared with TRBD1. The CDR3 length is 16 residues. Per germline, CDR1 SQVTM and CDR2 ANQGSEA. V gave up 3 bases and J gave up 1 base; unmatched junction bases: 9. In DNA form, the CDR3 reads TGCAGCGTTGAGGGGGATGACAGGGTGTCCTACAATGAGCAGTTCTTC. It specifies CSVEGDDRVSYNEQFF.

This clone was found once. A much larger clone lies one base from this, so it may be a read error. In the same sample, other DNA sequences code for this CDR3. The CDR3 sequence: CASSLADTQYF. The CDR3 DNA sequence: TGTGCCAGCAGTTTAGCAGATACGCAGTATTTT. The chain couples TRBV28 to TRBJ2-3; no clear D gene. In germline, CDR1 is MDHEN, CDR2 SYDVKM. V was pared by 2 bases and J by 4 bases, with 1 base between. This CDR3 spans 11 amino acids.

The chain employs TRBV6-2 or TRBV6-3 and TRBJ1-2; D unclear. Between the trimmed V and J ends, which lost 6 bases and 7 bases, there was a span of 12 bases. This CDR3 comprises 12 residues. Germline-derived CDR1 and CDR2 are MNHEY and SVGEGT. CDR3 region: CASSDGGFGYTF. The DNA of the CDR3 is TGTGCCAGCAGCGACGGCGGGTTTGGCTACACCTTC.

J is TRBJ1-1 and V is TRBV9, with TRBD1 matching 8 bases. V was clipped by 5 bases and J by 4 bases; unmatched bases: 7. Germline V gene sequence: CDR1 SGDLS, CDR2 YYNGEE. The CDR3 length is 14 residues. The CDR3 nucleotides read TGTGCCAGCAGGACAGGGGACTCGGGCACTGAAGCTTTCTTT. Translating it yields CASRTGDSGTEAFF.

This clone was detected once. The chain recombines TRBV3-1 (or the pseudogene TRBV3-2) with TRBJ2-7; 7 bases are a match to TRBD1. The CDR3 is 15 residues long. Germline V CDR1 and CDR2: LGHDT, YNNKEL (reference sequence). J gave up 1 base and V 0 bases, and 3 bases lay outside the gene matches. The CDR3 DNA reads TGTGCCAGCAGCCAAGAGACAGGGAAATCCTACGAGCAGTACTTC. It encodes CASSQETGKSYEQYF.

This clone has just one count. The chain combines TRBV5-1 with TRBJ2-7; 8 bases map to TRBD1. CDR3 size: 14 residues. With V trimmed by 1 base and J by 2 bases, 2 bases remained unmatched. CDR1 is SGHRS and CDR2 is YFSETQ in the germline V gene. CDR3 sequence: CASSLIQGAYEQYF. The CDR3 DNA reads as TGCGCCAGCAGCTTGATACAGGGGGCCTACGAGCAGTACTTC.

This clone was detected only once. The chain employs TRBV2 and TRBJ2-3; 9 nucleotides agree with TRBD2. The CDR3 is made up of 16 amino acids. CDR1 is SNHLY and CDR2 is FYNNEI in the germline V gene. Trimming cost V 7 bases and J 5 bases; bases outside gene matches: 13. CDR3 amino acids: CASKASGKGGIDTQYF. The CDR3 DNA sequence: TGTGCCAGCAAGGCTAGCGGGAAGGGGGGTATAGATACGCAGTATTTT.

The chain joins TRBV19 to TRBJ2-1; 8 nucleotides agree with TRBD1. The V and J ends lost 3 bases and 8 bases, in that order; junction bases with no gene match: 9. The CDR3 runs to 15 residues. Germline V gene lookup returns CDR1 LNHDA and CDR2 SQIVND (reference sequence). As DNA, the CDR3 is TGTGCCAGTAGTATGGATGAAACAGGGGGGTATGAGCAGTTCTTC. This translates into CASSMDETGGYEQFF.

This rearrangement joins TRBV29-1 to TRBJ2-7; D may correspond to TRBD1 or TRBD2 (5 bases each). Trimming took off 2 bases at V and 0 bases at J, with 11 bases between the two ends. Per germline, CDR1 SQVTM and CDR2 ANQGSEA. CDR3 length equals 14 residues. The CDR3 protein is CSVEWDHSSYEQYF. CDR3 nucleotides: TGCAGCGTTGAATGGGACCATAGCTCCTACGAGCAGTACTTC.

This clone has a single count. In DNA, the CDR3 is TGTGCCAGCAGTCCCAGCGGGTCGTCCTACGAGCAGTACGTC. It translates to CASSPSGSSYEQYV. The V call is TRBV28, the J call TRBJ2-7, with a weak D call TRBD2 (6 bases). Trimming left V 5 bases short and J 1 base short, with 12 bases between. Germline V gives CDR1 MDHEN, CDR2 SYDVKM. This CDR3 spans 14 amino acids.

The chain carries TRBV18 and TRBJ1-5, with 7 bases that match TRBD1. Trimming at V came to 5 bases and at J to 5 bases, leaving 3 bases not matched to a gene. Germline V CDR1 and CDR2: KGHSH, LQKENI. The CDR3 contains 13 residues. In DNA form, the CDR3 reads TGTGCCAGCTCAATCGACAGGGATCAGCCCCAGCATTTT. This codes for CASSIDRDQPQHF. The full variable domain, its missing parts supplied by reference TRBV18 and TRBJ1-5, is NAGVMQNPRHLVRRRGQEARLRCSPMKGHSHVYWYRQLPEEGLKFMVYLQKENIIDESGMPKERFSAEFPKEGPSILRIQQVVRGDSAAYFCASSIDRDQPQHFGDGTRLSIL.

The CDR3 region is CASSQSGTEGNTEAFF. DNA of the CDR3: TGTGCCAGCAGCCAATCGGGGACTGAGGGGAACACTGAAGCTTTCTTT. The V and J genes are TRBV11-3 and TRBJ1-1; D is perhaps TRBD1 (5 bases). The CDR3 spans 16 residues. V lost 5 bases, J lost 1 base, and 17 bases lay in between. The germline CDR1 and CDR2 sequences are SGHNT and YENEEA.

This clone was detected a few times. The CDR3 nucleotides are TGTGCCAGCAGTCCAGGGGGGAGCAATCAGCCCCAGCATTTT. It encodes CASSPGGSNQPQHF. The V gene is TRBV27, the J gene TRBJ1-5, with 7 bases fitting TRBD1. Germline V gene sequence: CDR1 MNHEY, CDR2 SMNVEV (reference sequence). The CDR3 totals 14 residues. Trimming at V came to 5 bases and at J to 1 base, leaving 2 bases not matched to a gene.

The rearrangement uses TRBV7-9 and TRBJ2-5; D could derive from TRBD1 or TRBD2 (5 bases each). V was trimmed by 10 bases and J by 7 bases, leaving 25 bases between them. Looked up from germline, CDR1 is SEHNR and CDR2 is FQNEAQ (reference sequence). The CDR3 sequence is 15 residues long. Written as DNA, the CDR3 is TGTGCCACCAGTCCAGGGACCAAGAGTTTGAGGACCCAGTACTTC. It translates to CATSPGTKSLRTQYF.

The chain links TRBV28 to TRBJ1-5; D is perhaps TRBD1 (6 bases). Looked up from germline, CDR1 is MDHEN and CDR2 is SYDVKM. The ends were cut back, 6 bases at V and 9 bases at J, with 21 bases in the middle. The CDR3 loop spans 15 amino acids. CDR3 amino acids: CASRIREGGDLPQHF. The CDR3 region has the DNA TGTGCCAGCAGAATCAGGGAAGGGGGGGATCTGCCCCAGCATTTT. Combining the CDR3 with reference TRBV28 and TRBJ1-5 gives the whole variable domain DVKVTQSSRYLVKRTGEKVFLECVQDMDHENMFWYRQDPGLGLRLIYFSYDVKMKEKGDIPEGYSVSREKKERFSLILESASTNQTSMYLCASRIREGGDLPQHFGDGTRLSIL.

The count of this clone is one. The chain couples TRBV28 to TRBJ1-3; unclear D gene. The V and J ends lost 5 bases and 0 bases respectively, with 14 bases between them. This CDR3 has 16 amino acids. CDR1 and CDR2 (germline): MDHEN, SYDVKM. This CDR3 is CASSLGPPNSGNTIYF. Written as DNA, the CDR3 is TGTGCCAGCAGTCTCGGACCGCCGAACTCTGGAAACACCATATATTTT.

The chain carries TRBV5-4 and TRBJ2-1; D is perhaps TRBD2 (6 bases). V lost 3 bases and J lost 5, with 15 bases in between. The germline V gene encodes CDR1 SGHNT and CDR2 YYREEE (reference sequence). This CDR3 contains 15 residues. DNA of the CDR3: TGTGCCAGCAGCTCCCCGGGACTGACCGACAATGAGCAGTTCTTC. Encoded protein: CASSSPGLTDNEQFF. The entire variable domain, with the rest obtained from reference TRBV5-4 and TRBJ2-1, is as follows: ETGVTQSPTHLIKTRGQQVTLRCSSQSGHNTVSWYQQALGQGPQFIFQYYREEENGRGNFPPRFSGLQFPNYSSELNVNALELDDSALYLCASSSPGLTDNEQFFGPGTRLTVL.

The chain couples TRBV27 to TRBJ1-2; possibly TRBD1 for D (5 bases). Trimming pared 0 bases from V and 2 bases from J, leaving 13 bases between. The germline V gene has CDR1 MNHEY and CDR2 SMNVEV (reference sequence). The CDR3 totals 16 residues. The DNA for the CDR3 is TGTGCCAGCAGTTTATCGCCCTTGGACACCAACTATGGCTACACCTTC. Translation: CASSLSPLDTNYGYTF.

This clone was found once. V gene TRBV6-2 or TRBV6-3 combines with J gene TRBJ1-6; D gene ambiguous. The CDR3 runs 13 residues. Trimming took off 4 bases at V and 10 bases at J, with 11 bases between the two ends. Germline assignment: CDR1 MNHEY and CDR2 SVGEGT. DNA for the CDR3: TGTGCCAGCAGTTTCCAAGGGTCCTCACCCCTCCACTTT. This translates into CASSFQGSSPLHF.

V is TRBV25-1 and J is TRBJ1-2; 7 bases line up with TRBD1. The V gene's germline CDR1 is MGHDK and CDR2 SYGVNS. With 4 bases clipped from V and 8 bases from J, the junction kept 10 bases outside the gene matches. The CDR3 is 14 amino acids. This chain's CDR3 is CASSADTGVGGYTF. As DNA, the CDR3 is TGTGCCAGCAGTGCTGATACAGGGGTTGGAGGCTACACCTTC.

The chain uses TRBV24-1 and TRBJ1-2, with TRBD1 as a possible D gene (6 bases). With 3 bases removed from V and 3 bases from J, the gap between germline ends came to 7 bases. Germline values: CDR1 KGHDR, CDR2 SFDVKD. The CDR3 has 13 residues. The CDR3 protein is CATSDQGHYGYTF. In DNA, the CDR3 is TGTGCCACCAGTGATCAGGGGCACTATGGCTACACCTTC.

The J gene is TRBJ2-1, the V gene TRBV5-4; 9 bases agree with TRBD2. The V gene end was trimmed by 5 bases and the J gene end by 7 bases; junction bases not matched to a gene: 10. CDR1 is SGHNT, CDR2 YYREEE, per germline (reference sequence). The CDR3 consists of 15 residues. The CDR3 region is CASSSIAGVGNEQFF. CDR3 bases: TGTGCCAGCAGTTCCATAGCGGGAGTGGGAAATGAGCAGTTCTTC. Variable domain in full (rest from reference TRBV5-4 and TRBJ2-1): ETGVTQSPTHLIKTRGQQVTLRCSSQSGHNTVSWYQQALGQGPQFIFQYYREEENGRGNFPPRFSGLQFPNYSSELNVNALELDDSALYLCASSSIAGVGNEQFFGPGTRLTVL.

The CDR3 sequence is CASTRGSINSGANVLTF. The CDR3 DNA reads as TGTGCCAGCACCCGGGGGTCTATTAACTCTGGGGCCAACGTCCTGACTTTC. V and J are TRBV2 and TRBJ2-6; D might be TRBD2 (6 bases). Germline V lookup: CDR1 SNHLY, CDR2 FYNNEI. Trimming pared 7 bases from V and 0 bases from J, leaving 16 bases between. This CDR3 region has 17 residues.